This T cell receptor (beta chain) was observed in a study of monozygotic twins with inflammatory bowel disease. Each UMI harboured a 6-nucleotide sample barcode and was appended via template switching. TCRdb reprocessed the 5' RACE reads, with one entry per CDR3 protein and no DNA. The sample holds under 130,000 distinct CDR3 sequences. Specimen: blood. This TCR was recovered from a human donor with ulcerative colitis or Crohn's disease, or a healthy co-twin of an affected twin (not recorded which).

The CDR3 spells CSARDPWDSNQPQHF. V is TRBV20-1 and J is TRBJ1-5. Germline V lookup: CDR1 DFQATT, CDR2 SNEGSKA (reference sequence). The CDR3 has 15 residues.